This is a list of T cell receptor beta chains from one sample in a study of blood T cell repertoires in COVID-19. Measured with immunoSEQ multiplex PCR; TCRdb has only the in-frame clones, and not every one. The table has tens of thousands of clones, about 88% seen once. The source material was peripheral blood. The receptors shown here come from a woman older than 75 with active COVID-19. The CDR3 runs from the conserved cysteine through the conserved F or W. Each record gives: V gene, D gene, clone size, J gene, CDR3 protein, CDR3 DNA. A D gene is named only where the DNA matches it firmly. A row's size may be missing; if present it is once, few, many or a size class.

>TRBV18|TRBD1|.|TRBJ2-3
CASSPPDRASTDTQYF
TGTGCCAGCTCACCACCCGACAGGGCGAGCACAGATACGCAGTATTTT
>TRBV5-1|.|.|TRBJ2-1
CASSFIGGEYNEQFF
TGCGCCAGCAGCTTCATCGGCGGGGAGTACAATGAGCAGTTCTTC
>TRBV6-5|TRBD2|few|TRBJ2-5
CASSSRGLAGETQYF
TGTGCCAGCAGCTCCCGCGGACTAGCAGGGGAGACCCAGTACTTC
>TRBV4-2|.|.|TRBJ1-5
CASSHPQRGQPQHF
TGTGCCAGCAGCCATCCCCAGCGCGGTCAGCCCCAGCATTTT
>TRBV27|TRBD2|.|TRBJ2-3
CASSHGTSADTQYF
TGTGCCAGCAGTCATGGGACTAGCGCAGATACGCAGTATTTT
>TRBV14|TRBD1|.|TRBJ1-1
CASSQGQGDPTRDTEAFF
TGTGCCAGCAGCCAAGGTCAGGGGGACCCGACTAGGGACACTGAAGCTTTCTTT
>TRBV9|.|.|TRBJ2-6
CASSGGYSGANVLTF
TGTGCCAGCAGCGGCGGGTACTCTGGGGCCAACGTCCTGACTTTC
>TRBV7-9|TRBD1|.|TRBJ1-2
CASSLDREHGYTF
TGTGCCAGCAGCCTGGACAGGGAACATGGCTACACCTTC
>TRBV9|.|.|TRBJ1-2
CASSSSGPGGARGYTF
TGTGCCAGCAGCTCCTCAGGGCCCGGGGGAGCACGGGGCTACACCTTC
>TRBV18|.|.|TRBJ1-5
CASSQAISRQPQHF
TGTGCCAGCTCCCAGGCCATTTCCCGCCAGCCCCAGCATTTT
>TRBV6-2/TRBV6-3|.|.|TRBJ2-3
CASSFRVDSALADTQYF
TGTGCCAGCAGTTTCAGAGTGGACTCGGCTCTCGCAGATACGCAGTATTTT
>TRBV18|.|.|TRBJ1-4
CASSPQWTTTNEKLFF
TGTGCCAGCTCACCGCAATGGACTACAACTAATGAAAAACTGTTTTTT
>TRBV27|.|.|TRBJ1-4
CASGLYPLNEKLFF
TGTGCCAGCGGACTGTATCCACTTAATGAAAAACTGTTTTTT
>TRBV5-1|.|.|TRBJ2-2
CASSRQTARDTGELFF
TGCGCCAGCAGCCGTCAGACGGCACGGGACACCGGGGAGCTGTTTTTT
>TRBV5-1|TRBD2|.|TRBJ2-1
CASSFSGTSGTNEQFF
TGCGCCAGCAGCTTTTCCGGGACTAGCGGGACCAATGAGCAGTTCTTC
>TRBV6-2/TRBV6-3|.|.|TRBJ2-1
CASSFMGTRTDNEQFF
TGTGCCAGCAGTTTCATGGGGACTCGTACCGACAATGAGCAGTTCTTC
>TRBV3-1/TRBV3-2|TRBD2|.|TRBJ2-1
CASSQPGLAGGEQFF
TGTGCCAGCAGCCAACCGGGACTAGCGGGAGGCGAGCAGTTCTTC
>TRBV28|.|.|TRBJ1-1
CASSSLQGMFAEAFF
TGTGCCAGCAGTTCCCTCCAGGGGATGTTCGCTGAAGCTTTCTTT
>TRBV19|.|.|TRBJ2-7
CASSITPRGSYEQYF
TGTGCCAGTAGTATAACACCCAGGGGCTCCTACGAGCAGTACTTC
>TRBV7-9|.|.|TRBJ2-7
CASSLLTLTEQYF
TGTGCCAGCAGCTTGCTCACCCTCACTGAGCAGTACTTC
>TRBV5-6|.|.|TRBJ2-1
CASSPLERIYNEQFF
TGTGCCAGCAGCCCCCTCGAGCGGATCTACAATGAGCAGTTCTTC
>TRBV18|TRBD2|.|TRBJ2-2
CASSPSSGRTGELFF
TGTGCCAGCTCACCATCTAGCGGGAGGACCGGGGAGCTGTTTTTT
>TRBV6-6|.|.|TRBJ1-5
CASSYSRRGHDQPQHF
TGTGCCAGCAGTTACTCGAGAAGGGGACACGATCAGCCCCAGCATTTT
>TRBV6-2/TRBV6-3|TRBD1|.|TRBJ1-5
CASSLWTGKEGQPQHF
TGTGCCAGCAGTCTCTGGACAGGAAAGGAGGGTCAGCCCCAGCATTTT
>TRBV7-6|.|.|TRBJ2-7
CASSFRAGGVYEQYF
TGTGCCAGCAGCTTCCGAGCGGGTGGCGTCTACGAGCAGTACTTC
>TRBV7-9|.|.|TRBJ2-5
CASSVYRSEETQYF
TGTGCCAGCAGCGTATACAGGTCCGAGGAGACCCAGTACTTC
>TRBV5-6|TRBD1|few|TRBJ1-2
CASSLITTGGVTNYGYTF
TGTGCCAGCAGCTTGATTACGACAGGGGGAGTTACTAACTATGGCTACACCTTC
>TRBV9|.|.|TRBJ1-1
CASSLETGNTEAFF
TGTGCCAGCAGCCTAGAGACGGGTAACACTGAAGCTTTCTTT
>TRBV2|.|.|TRBJ2-7
CASSTAGPTREQYF
TGTGCCAGCAGTACAGCAGGGCCTACGAGGGAGCAGTACTTC
>TRBV4-2|TRBD1|.|TRBJ2-7
CASSRGQGVQYF
TGTGCCAGCAGCCGAGGACAGGGGGTGCAGTACTTC
>TRBV4-1|.|.|TRBJ2-1
CASRNHRGGNNEQFF
TGCGCCAGCAGGAACCACAGGGGAGGAAACAATGAGCAGTTCTTC
>TRBV6-2/TRBV6-3|TRBD2|few|TRBJ2-7
CASSSAGLAGIRSEQYF
TGTGCCAGCAGTTCGGCTGGACTAGCGGGTATTCGATCCGAGCAGTACTTC
>TRBV2|.|.|TRBJ2-5
CASSGRALGETQYF
TGTGCCAGCAGTGGGAGGGCCCTGGGGGAGACCCAGTACTTC
>TRBV7-3|.|.|TRBJ2-1
CASSSLGRNDEQFF
TGTGCCAGCAGCTCCCTCGGGAGAAATGATGAGCAGTTCTTC
>TRBV10-3|.|.|TRBJ1-2
CAISVGSNYGYTF
TGTGCCATCAGTGTGGGCTCAAACTATGGCTACACCTTC
>TRBV30|TRBD1|.|TRBJ2-2
CAWGQGVRTGELFF
TGTGCCTGGGGGCAGGGGGTGAGAACCGGGGAGCTGTTTTTT
>TRBV5-6|.|once|TRBJ1-4
CASSLMGAGEKLFF
TGTGCCAGCAGCTTGATGGGGGCCGGGGAAAAACTGTTTTTT
>TRBV27|TRBD1|.|TRBJ2-3
CASTASTGANTQYF
TGTGCCAGCACCGCATCGACAGGGGCCAATACGCAGTATTTT
>TRBV6-5|.|.|TRBJ2-7
CASSQGLIPYEQYF
TGTGCCAGCAGCCAGGGACTGATTCCCTACGAGCAGTACTTC
>TRBV10-3|.|.|TRBJ2-3
CAISGERRIDTQYF
TGTGCCATCAGTGGGGAGCGGCGCATAGATACGCAGTATTTT
>TRBV5-1|TRBD2|.|TRBJ2-5
CASSLGIGLAGLQETQYF
TGCGCCAGCAGCTTGGGAATCGGACTAGCGGGCCTCCAAGAGACCCAGTACTTC
>TRBV19|.|.|TRBJ2-3
CASTSRENTDTQYF
TGTGCCAGTACTTCGCGAGAGAACACAGATACGCAGTATTTT
>TRBV13|TRBD2|few|TRBJ2-1
CASSIGTSGRAGGEQFF
TGTGCCAGCAGCATCGGGACTAGCGGGAGGGCCGGCGGTGAGCAGTTCTTC
>TRBV2|TRBD2|.|TRBJ2-3
CASRRLAGGGFTDTQYF
TGTGCCAGCAGGCGACTAGCGGGAGGGGGGTTTACAGATACGCAGTATTTT
>TRBV6-1|.|.|TRBJ2-5
CASSEGARETQYF
TGTGCCAGCAGTGAGGGGGCACGAGAGACCCAGTACTTC
>TRBV19|TRBD1|.|TRBJ2-5
CASSIVTGGRETQYF
TGTGCCAGTAGTATAGTCACAGGGGGTAGGGAGACCCAGTACTTC
>TRBV10-3|.|once|TRBJ2-3
CAISVVSSTDTQYF
TGTGCCATCAGTGTTGTTTCTAGCACAGATACGCAGTATTTT
>TRBV12-2|.|.|TRBJ2-1
CASREKPNNEQFF
TGTGCAAGTCGAGAGAAGCCGAACAATGAGCAGTTCTTC